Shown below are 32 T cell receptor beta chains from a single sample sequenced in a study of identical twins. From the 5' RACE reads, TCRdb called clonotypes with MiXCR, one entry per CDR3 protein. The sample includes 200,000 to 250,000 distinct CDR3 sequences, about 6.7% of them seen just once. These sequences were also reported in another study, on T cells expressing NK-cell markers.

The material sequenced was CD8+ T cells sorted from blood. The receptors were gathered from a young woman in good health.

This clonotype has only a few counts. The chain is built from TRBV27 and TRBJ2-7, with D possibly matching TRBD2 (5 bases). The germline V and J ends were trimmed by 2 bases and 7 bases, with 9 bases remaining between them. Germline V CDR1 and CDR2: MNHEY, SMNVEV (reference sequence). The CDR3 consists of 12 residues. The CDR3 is CASSLRGSEQYF. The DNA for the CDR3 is TGTGCCAGCAGTTTAAGAGGGTCTGAGCAGTACTTC.

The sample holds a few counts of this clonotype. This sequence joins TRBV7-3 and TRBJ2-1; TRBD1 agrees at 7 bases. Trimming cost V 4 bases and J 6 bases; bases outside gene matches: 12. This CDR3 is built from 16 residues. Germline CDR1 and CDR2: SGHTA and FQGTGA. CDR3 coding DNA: TGTGCCAGCAGCTCGATAAACAGGGGACCATTCAATGAGCAGTTCTTC. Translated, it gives CASSSINRGPFNEQFF.

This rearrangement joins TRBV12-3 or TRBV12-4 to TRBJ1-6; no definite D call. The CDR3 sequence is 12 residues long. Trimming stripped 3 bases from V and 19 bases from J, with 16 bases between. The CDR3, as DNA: TGTGCCAGCAGTTTTATCCCGGGAATTTTTCACTTT. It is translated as CASSFIPGIFHF.

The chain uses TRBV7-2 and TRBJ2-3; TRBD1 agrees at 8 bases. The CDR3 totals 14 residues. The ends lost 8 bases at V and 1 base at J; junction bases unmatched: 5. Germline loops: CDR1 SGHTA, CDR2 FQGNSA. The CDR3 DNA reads TGTGCCAGCGTACAGGGGGGCGGCACAGATACGCAGTATTTT. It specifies CASVQGGGTDTQYF.

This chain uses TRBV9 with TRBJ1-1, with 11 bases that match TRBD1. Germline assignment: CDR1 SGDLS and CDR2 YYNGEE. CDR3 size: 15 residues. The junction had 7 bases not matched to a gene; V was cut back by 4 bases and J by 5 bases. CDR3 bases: TGTGCCAGCAGCACAGGACAGGGGGCTTGGACTGAAGCTTTCTTT. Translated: CASSTGQGAWTEAFF.

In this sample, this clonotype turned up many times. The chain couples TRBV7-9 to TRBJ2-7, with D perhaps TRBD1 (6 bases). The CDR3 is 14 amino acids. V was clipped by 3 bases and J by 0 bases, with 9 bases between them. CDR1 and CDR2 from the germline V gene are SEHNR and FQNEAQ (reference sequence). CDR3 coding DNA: TGTGCCAGCAGCTTGGACAGTAGCTCCTACGAGCAGTACTTC. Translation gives CASSLDSSSYEQYF.

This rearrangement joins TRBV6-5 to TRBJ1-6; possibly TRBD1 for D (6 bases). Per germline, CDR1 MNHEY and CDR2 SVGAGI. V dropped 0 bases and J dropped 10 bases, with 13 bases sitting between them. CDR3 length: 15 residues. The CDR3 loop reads CASSYSRGGGSPLHF. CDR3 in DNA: TGTGCCAGCAGTTACTCAAGGGGGGGCGGATCACCCCTCCACTTT.

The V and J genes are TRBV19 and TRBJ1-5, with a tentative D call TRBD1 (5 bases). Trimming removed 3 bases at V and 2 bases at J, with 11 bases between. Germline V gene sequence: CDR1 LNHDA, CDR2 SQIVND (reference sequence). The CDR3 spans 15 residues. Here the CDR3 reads CASSIRQGGNQPQHF. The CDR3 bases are TGTGCCAGTAGTATTAGGCAGGGCGGCAATCAGCCCCAGCATTTT.

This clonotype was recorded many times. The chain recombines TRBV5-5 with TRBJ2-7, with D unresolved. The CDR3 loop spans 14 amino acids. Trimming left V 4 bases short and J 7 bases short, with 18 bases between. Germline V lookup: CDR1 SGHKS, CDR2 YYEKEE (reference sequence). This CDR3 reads CASSPSDLAEEQYF. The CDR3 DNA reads TGTGCCAGCAGCCCGTCGGACCTGGCGGAAGAGCAGTACTTC.

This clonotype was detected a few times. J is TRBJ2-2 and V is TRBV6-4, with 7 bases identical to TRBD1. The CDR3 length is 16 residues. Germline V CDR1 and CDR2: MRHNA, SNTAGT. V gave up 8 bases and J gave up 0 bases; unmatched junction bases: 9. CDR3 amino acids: CASSREDRSNTGELFF. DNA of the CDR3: TGTGCCAGCTCTCGAGAGGACAGGTCGAACACCGGGGAGCTGTTTTTT.

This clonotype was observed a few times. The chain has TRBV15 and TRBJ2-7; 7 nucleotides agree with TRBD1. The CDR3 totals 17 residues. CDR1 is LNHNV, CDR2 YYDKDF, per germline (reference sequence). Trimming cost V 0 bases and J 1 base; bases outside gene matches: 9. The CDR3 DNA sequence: TGTGCCACCAGCAGAGATTTGACAGGGTTGGGTTCCTACGAGCAGTACTTC. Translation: CATSRDLTGLGSYEQYF.

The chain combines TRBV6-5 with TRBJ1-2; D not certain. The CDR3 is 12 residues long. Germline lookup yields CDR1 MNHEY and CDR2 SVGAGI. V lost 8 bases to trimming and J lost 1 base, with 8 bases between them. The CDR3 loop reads CASGRNNYGYTF. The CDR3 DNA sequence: TGTGCCAGCGGCAGAAATAACTATGGCTACACCTTC.

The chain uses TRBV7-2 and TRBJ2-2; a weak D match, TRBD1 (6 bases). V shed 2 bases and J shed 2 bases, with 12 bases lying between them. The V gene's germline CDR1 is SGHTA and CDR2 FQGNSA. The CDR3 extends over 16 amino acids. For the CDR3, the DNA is TGTGCCAGCAGCTTAAGGACAGAACCCAACACCGGGGAGCTGTTTTTT. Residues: CASSLRTEPNTGELFF.

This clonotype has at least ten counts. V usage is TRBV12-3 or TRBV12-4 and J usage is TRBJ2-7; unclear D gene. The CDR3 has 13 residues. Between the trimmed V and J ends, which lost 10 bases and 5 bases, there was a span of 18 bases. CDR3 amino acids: CATTQDGSDEQYF. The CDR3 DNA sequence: TGTGCCACCACCCAGGACGGGTCCGACGAGCAGTACTTC.

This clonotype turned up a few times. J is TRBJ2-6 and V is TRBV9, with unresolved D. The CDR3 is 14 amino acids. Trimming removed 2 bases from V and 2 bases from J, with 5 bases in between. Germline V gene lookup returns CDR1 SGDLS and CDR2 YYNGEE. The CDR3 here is CASSVTPGANVLTF. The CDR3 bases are TGTGCCAGCAGCGTGACTCCTGGGGCCAACGTCCTGACTTTC.

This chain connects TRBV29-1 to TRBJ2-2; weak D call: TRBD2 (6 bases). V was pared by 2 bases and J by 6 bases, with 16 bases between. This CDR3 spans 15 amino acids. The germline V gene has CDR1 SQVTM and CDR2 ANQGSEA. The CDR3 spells CSVESGLRQPGELFF. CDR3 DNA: TGCAGCGTTGAATCGGGACTCCGTCAACCCGGGGAGCTGTTTTTT.

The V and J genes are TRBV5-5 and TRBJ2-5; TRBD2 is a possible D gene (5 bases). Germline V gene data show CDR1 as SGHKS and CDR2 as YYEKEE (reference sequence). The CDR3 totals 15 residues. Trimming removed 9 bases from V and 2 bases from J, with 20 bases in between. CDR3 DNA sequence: TGTGCCATGGGCCCCGGGATCCTCTGGCAAGAGACCCAGTACTTC. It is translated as CAMGPGILWQETQYF.

CDR3 sequence: CASSYGLAGRDTQYF. In DNA form, the CDR3 reads TGTGCCAGCAGTTACGGGCTAGCGGGGCGGGATACGCAGTATTTT. V usage is TRBV6-5 and J usage is TRBJ2-3; 9 bases are a match to TRBD2. Unmatched junction bases numbered 6, after V lost 2 bases and J lost 6 bases. The germline V gene has CDR1 MNHEY and CDR2 SVGAGI. This CDR3 comprises 15 residues.

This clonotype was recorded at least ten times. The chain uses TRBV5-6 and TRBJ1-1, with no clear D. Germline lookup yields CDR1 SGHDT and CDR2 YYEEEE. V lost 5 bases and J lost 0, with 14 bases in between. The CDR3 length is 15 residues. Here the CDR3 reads CASSPVSGMNTEAFF. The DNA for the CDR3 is TGTGCCAGCAGTCCCGTTTCCGGCATGAACACTGAAGCTTTCTTT.

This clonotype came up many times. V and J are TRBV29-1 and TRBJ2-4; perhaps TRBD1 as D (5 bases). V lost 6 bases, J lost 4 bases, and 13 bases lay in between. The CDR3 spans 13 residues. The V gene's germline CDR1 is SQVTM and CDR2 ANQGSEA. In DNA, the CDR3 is TGCAGCGTATCGACAGACACTAAAAACATTCAGTACTTC. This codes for CSVSTDTKNIQYF.

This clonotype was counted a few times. CDR3 residues: CSVEVNRYREAFF. The CDR3 DNA sequence: TGCAGCGTTGAAGTTAATCGCTACCGGGAAGCTTTCTTT. This chain joins TRBV29-1 and TRBJ1-1; D unresolved. This CDR3 is 13 amino acids long. Trimming took 1 base from V and 8 from J, leaving 14 bases between them. CDR1 is SQVTM, CDR2 ANQGSEA, per germline.

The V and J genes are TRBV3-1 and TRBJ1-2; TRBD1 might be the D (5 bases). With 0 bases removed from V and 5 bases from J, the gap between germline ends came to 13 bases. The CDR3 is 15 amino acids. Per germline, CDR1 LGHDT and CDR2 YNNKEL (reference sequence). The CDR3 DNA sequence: TGTGCCAGCAGCCAAGAGACCCGGGGCTGGTATGGCTACACCTTC. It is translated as CASSQETRGWYGYTF.

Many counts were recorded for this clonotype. CDR3 nucleotide sequence: TGTGCCAGCTCCTACCGGGACAGGGCCCGCGGCTACACCTTC. This sequence encodes CASSYRDRARGYTF. The chain couples TRBV12-3 or TRBV12-4 to TRBJ1-2; 9 positions agree with TRBD1. The V and J ends lost 8 bases and 8 bases, in that order; junction bases with no gene match: 12. This CDR3 is built from 14 residues.

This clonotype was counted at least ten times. CDR3 sequence reads: CATSRDDYNEQFF. Written as DNA, the CDR3 is TGTGCCACCAGCAGAGATGACTACAATGAGCAGTTCTTC. The chain recombines TRBV15 with TRBJ2-1, with D unclear. Trimming removed 0 bases at V and 3 bases at J, with 3 bases between. The CDR3 loop spans 13 amino acids. The germline gives CDR1 LNHNV, CDR2 YYDKDF (reference sequence).

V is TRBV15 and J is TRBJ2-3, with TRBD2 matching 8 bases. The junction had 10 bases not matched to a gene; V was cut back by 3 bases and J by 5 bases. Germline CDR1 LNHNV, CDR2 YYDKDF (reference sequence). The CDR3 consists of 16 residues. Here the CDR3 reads CATSSPSGGSRDTQYF. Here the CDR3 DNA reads TGTGCCACCAGCAGTCCGAGCGGGGGTTCGAGAGATACGCAGTATTTT.

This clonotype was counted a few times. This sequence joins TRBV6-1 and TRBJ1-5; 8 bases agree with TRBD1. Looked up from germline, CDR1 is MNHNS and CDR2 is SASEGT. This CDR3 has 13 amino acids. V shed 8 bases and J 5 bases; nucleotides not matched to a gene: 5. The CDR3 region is CASGGQGDQPQHF. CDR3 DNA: TGTGCCAGCGGCGGACAGGGAGATCAGCCCCAGCATTTT.

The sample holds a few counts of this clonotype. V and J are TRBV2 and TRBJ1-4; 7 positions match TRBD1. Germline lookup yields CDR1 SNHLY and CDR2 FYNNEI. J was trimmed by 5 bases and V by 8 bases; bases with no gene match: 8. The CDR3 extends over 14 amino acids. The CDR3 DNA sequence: TGTGCCAGCCTCACAGGGGACACCAATGAAAAACTGTTTTTT. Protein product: CASLTGDTNEKLFF.

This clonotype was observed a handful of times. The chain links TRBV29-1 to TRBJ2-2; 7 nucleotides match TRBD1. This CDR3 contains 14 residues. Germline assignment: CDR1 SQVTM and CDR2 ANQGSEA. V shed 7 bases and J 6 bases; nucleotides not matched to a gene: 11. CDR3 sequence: CSGTTGYGSGELFF. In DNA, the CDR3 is TGCAGCGGTACGACAGGGTACGGTTCCGGGGAGCTGTTTTTT.

The CDR3 bases are TGTGCCAGCACGGTCGGGTCACCAATCGACGATGAGCAGTTCTTC. It translates to CASTVGSPIDDEQFF. This chain joins TRBV2 and TRBJ2-1; no definite D call. This CDR3 region has 15 residues. CDR1 is SNHLY, CDR2 FYNNEI, per germline. Between the trimmed V and J ends, which lost 7 bases and 8 bases, there was a span of 21 bases.

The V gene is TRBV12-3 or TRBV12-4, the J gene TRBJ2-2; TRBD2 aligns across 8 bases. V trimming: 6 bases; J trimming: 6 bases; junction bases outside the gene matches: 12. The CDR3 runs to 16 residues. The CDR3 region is CASSHLAGPGAGELFF. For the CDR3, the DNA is TGTGCCAGCAGCCATTTAGCGGGACCGGGAGCCGGGGAGCTGTTTTTT.

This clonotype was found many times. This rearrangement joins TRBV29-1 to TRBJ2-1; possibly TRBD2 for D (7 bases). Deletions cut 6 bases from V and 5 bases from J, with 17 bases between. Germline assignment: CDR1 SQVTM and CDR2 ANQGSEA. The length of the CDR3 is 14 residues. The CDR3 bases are TGCAGCGTGCCAAGGGGGGGTTCCCACAATGAGCAGTTCTTC. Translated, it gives CSVPRGGSHNEQFF.

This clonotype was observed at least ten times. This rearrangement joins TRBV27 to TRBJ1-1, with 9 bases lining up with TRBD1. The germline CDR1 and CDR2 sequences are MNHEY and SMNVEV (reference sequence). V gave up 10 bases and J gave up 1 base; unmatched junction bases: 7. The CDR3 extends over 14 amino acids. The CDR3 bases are TGTGCCACCTCCGGGACAGGGCCGAACACTGAAGCTTTCTTT. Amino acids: CATSGTGPNTEAFF.